Below, 11 T cell receptor beta chains from the same sample are listed, as sequenced in a study of T cell responses to AZD1222 COVID-19 vaccine. Here immunoSEQ multiplex PCR was the method, and the copy in TCRdb shows in-frame clones only, minus some. The sample gives 140,000 or so clones, around 90% of which show up once; approximately 3.7% is in the top ten. This material consisted of peripheral blood, taken on day 0 of AZD1222 vaccination. These receptors were taken from an adult in good health.

The V gene is TRBV2, the J gene TRBJ1-2; no firm D call. V was pared by 5 bases and J by 6 bases, with 13 bases between. Germline-derived CDR1 and CDR2 are SNHLY and FYNNEI. This CDR3 is 13 amino acids long. The chain's CDR3 is CASSLRDMDGYTF. CDR3 sequence (DNA): TGTGCCAGCAGTCTTAGGGATATGGATGGCTACACCTTC.

This chain uses TRBV5-1 with TRBJ2-5, with 9 bases aligning to TRBD2. The CDR3 covers 15 residues. Germline V lookup: CDR1 SGHRS, CDR2 YFSETQ. The junction had 11 bases not matched to a gene; V was cut back by 7 bases and J by 4 bases. The CDR3 bases are TGCGCCAGCGCAATTTCCGGGACTAGCTTAGAGACCCAGTACTTC. Its translation: CASAISGTSLETQYF.

This clone was counted many times. The rearrangement uses TRBV19 and TRBJ1-5; 7 nucleotides line up with TRBD1. CDR3 length: 15 amino acids. V gave up 10 bases and J gave up 3 bases; unmatched junction bases: 12. Germline-derived CDR1 and CDR2 are LNHDA and SQIVND (reference sequence). This CDR3 reads CATTRYEGANQPQHF. In DNA, the CDR3 is TGTGCCACCACTCGATACGAGGGGGCCAATCAGCCCCAGCATTTT.

V and J are TRBV28 and TRBJ1-1, with 10 bases aligning to TRBD1. J gave up 4 bases and V 9 bases, and 11 bases lay outside the gene matches. This CDR3 is built from 15 residues. In germline, CDR1 is MDHEN, CDR2 SYDVKM. CDR3 DNA sequence: TGTGCCAGTAGAATTTCCGGGACAGGGGTCACTGAAGCTTTCTTT. This translates into CASRISGTGVTEAFF.

The chain has TRBV29-1 and TRBJ1-2, with D hard to call. V was shortened by 3 bases and J by 12 bases, with 5 bases between the two germline ends. Germline-derived CDR1 and CDR2 are SQVTM and ANQGSEA. The CDR3 consists of 8 residues. The CDR3 region is CSVDLDTF. The CDR3 DNA follows: TGCAGCGTTGACCTCGACACCTTC.

J is TRBJ1-1 and V is TRBV10-3; D possibly corresponds to TRBD1 (6 bases). CDR3 length: 14 amino acids. Germline V CDR1 and CDR2: ENHRY, SYGVKD. V lost 6 bases, J lost 5 bases, and 16 bases lay in between. The CDR3 coding sequence is TGTGCCATCAGCGATCAGGGGACCGGTACTGAAGCTTTCTTT. Amino acid sequence: CAISDQGTGTEAFF.

The chain uses TRBV4-2 and TRBJ2-7, with a tentative D call TRBD1 (7 bases). The V gene lost 3 bases and the J gene lost 4 bases, with 16 bases spanning the gap. The CDR3 has 15 residues. The germline gives CDR1 LGHNA, CDR2 YNFKEQ. The DNA for the CDR3 is TGTGCCAGCAGCCAGGAGGAGGGACAGACTTACGAGCAGTACTTC. As protein: CASSQEEGQTYEQYF.

The chain carries TRBV7-3 and TRBJ2-4; 10 bases map to TRBD1. Germline trimming cut 5 bases from V and 8 bases from J; bases unmatched to any gene: 9. This CDR3 spans 15 amino acids. In germline, CDR1 is SGHTA, CDR2 FQGTGA. The CDR3 DNA is TGTGCCAGCAGCAGTAGCCGGGACAGGGGAGACATTCAGTACTTC. It is translated as CASSSSRDRGDIQYF.

In its sample, this clone was seen once. The CDR3 nucleotides are TGTGCCAGTAGTAAGGGACCCGGGGCCTCTCAGGAGACCCAGTACTTC. It specifies CASSKGPGASQETQYF. The rearrangement joins TRBV19 to TRBJ2-5; perhaps D is TRBD1 or TRBD2 (5 bases each). CDR3 size: 16 residues. V was cut by 4 bases and J by 5 bases, with 20 bases left in between. Germline V gives CDR1 LNHDA, CDR2 SQIVND (reference sequence). Variable domain in full (rest from reference TRBV19 and TRBJ2-5): DGGITQSPKYLFRKEGQNVTLSCEQNLNHDAMYWYRQDPGQGLRLIYYSQIVNDFQKGDIAEGYSVSREKKESFPLTVTSAQKNPTAFYLCASSKGPGASQETQYFGPGTRLLVL.

The V call is TRBV29-1, the J call TRBJ2-7; D possibly matches TRBD1 or TRBD2 (5 bases each). This CDR3 comprises 13 residues. Trimming pared 4 bases from V and 2 bases from J, leaving 12 bases between. CDR1 and CDR2 (germline): SQVTM, ANQGSEA. For the CDR3, the DNA is TGCAGCGTTGGGGGGATGGGGGCCTACGAGCAGTACTTC. Translation: CSVGGMGAYEQYF.

The chain is built from TRBV12-5 and TRBJ2-1; D ambiguous. The V and J ends lost 5 bases and 8 bases respectively, with 16 bases between them. Germline loops: CDR1 LGHNT, CDR2 FRNRAP. This CDR3 comprises 14 residues. The CDR3 loop is CASGPARAPYEQFF. The CDR3 DNA is TGTGCTAGTGGTCCCGCGCGAGCCCCATATGAGCAGTTCTTC.